This section outlines one T cell receptor beta chain sequence together with its context. Germline values: CDR1 SGHVS, CDR2 FNYEAQ. Trimming removed 4 bases from V and 5 bases from J, with 9 bases in between. The CDR3 runs to 13 residues. Second doses were pooled across both intervals (about 4 or about 12 weeks). This record belongs to a study of T cell responses to AZD1222 COVID-19 vaccine. Assay used: immunoSEQ multiplex PCR; TCRdb lists only in-frame clones, some missing. The repertoire has some 86,000 clones, 90% of them found once; the top ten carry about 5%. This sequence joins TRBV7-6 and TRBJ2-1, with D possibly being TRBD2 (5 bases). Material: peripheral blood, obtained 28 days after the second AZD1222 dose. This TCR was recovered from an adult who received the AZD1222 COVID-19 vaccine. CDR3 coding DNA: TGTGCCAGCAGCTCCGGGAACAACAATGAGCAGTTCTTC. It specifies CASSSGNNNEQFF.